This entry features one T cell receptor beta chain sequence. Its antigen is unidentified. Data came from immunoSEQ multiplex PCR; TCRdb stores just in-frame clones and leaves some out. The sample holds 100,000 to 130,000 clones, roughly 90% seen once. This specimen comes from a study of OX40 agonist ivuxolimab in advanced cancers. Study details: Antecedent anti-PD-1, anti-PD-L1 or anti-CTLA-4 therapy was permissible, with 35% to 40% having received some.

General study points: Nonresponders included some who also had low normalized T-cell clonal expansion.

The CDR3 runs 15 residues. The ends were cut back, 1 base at V and 1 base at J, with 8 bases in the middle. The germline gives CDR1 SGHRS, CDR2 YFSETQ. J is TRBJ2-2 and V is TRBV5-1; D remains ambiguous. The TCR comes from an adult with an advanced solid tumor such as melanoma, head and neck, liver or kidney cancer. The material sequenced was CD4+ or CD8+ T cells sorted from blood, taken in a trial of the OX40 agonist ivuxolimab. CDR3 residues: CASSLNQQNTGELFF. The CDR3 DNA follows: TGCGCCAGCAGCTTGAACCAACAGAACACCGGGGAGCTGTTTTTT.